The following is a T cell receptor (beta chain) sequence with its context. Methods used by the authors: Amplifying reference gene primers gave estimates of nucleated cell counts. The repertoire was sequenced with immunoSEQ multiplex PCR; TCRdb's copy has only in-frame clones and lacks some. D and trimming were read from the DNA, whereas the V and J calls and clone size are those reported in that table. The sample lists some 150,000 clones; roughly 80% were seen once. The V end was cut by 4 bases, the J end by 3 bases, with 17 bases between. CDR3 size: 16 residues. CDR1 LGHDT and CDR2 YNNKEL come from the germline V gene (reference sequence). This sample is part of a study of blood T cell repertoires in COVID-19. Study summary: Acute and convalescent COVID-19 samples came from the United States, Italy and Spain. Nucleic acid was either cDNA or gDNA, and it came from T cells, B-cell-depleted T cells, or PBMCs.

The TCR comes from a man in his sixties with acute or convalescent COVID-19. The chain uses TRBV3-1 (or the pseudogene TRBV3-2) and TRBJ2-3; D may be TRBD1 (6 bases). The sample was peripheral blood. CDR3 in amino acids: CASSRRVQGSTDTQYF. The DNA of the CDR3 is TGTGCCAGCAGCCGGCGTGTACAGGGTTCGACAGATACGCAGTATTTT.